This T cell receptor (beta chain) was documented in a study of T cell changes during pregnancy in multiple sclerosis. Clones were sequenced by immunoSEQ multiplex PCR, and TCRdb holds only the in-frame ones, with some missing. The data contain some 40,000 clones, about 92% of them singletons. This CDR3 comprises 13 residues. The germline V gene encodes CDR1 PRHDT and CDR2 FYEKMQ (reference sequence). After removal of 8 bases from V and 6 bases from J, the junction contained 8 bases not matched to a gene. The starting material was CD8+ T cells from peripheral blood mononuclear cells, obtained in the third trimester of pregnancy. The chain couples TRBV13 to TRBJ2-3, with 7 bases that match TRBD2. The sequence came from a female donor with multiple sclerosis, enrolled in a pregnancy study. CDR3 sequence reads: CASSGGGGDTQYF. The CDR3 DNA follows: TGTGCCAGCTCCGGCGGGGGTGGGGATACGCAGTATTTT.